This is a list of T cell receptor beta chains from one sample in a study of control samples from healthy donors and cancer patients. Sequenced by immunoSEQ multiplex PCR; TCRdb stores in-frame clones only, minus some. The sample yields some 220,000 clones, just under 95% seen once. The source material was blood. The receptors derive from a man in his forties or fifties in good health. Both conserved end residues are part of each CDR3. D genes are given only for firm matches. Rows may omit the clone size; those that give it use once, few, many or a size class.

v_call	d_call	j_call	clone_size	cdr3_length	cdr3_aa	cdr3_nt
TRBV25-1	TRBD1	TRBJ1-2	.	15	CASSDRRQGDYGYTF	TGTGCCAGCAGTGACCGGCGACAGGGAGACTATGGCTACACCTTC
TRBV7-9	.	TRBJ1-2	.	14	CASSLDWRLYGYTF	TGTGCCAGCAGCTTAGATTGGAGACTCTATGGCTACACCTTC
TRBV28	.	TRBJ1-3	.	15	CASSAGVPRSRSIYF	TGTGCCAGCAGTGCTGGGGTTCCTCGATCACGGAGCATATATTTT
TRBV2	.	TRBJ1-1	few	14	CAGRTGTFNTEAFF	TGTGCCGGCCGAACCGGGACATTCAACACTGAAGCTTTCTTT
TRBV3-1/TRBV3-2	.	TRBJ2-3	.	14	CASSQSGGTDTQYF	TGTGCCAGCAGCCAATCCGGGGGCACAGATACGCAGTATTTT
TRBV5-6	TRBD1	TRBJ2-3	.	15	CASSRTGGNADTQYF	TGTGCCAGCAGCCGGACAGGGGGCAACGCAGATACGCAGTATTTT
TRBV28	TRBD1	TRBJ1-5	once	14	CASSFPDRGSSEHF	TGTGCCAGCAGTTTCCCCGACAGGGGCTCAAGTGAGCATTTT
TRBV2	.	TRBJ1-5	.	15	CASSEWTVSNQPQHF	TGTGCCAGCAGTGAATGGACCGTTAGCAATCAGCCCCAGCATTTT
TRBV5-1	.	TRBJ2-5	once	14	CASSLGGGPETQYF	TGCGCCAGCAGCTTGGGAGGGGGACCGGAGACCCAGTACTTC
TRBV28	.	TRBJ2-1	.	11	CASSSRDDKFF	TGTGCCAGCAGTTCACGGGACGATAAGTTCTTC
TRBV3-1/TRBV3-2	.	TRBJ2-3	.	16	CASSQDRGARTDTQYF	TGTGCCAGCAGCCAAGACCGGGGGGCCCGCACAGATACGCAGTATTTT
TRBV3-1/TRBV3-2	TRBD1	TRBJ2-1	.	14	CASSGTGAPNQQFF	TGTGCCAGCAGCGGGACAGGGGCACCAAATCAGCAGTTCTTC
TRBV5-4	TRBD1	TRBJ2-2	.	15	CASSFRGRFTGELFF	TGTGCCAGCAGCTTCAGGGGGCGATTCACCGGGGAGCTGTTTTTT
TRBV29-1	.	TRBJ1-1	.	13	CSVLSVGTHEAFF	TGCAGCGTCCTTTCCGTCGGGACGCATGAAGCTTTCTTT
TRBV4-3	.	TRBJ1-5	.	13	CASSQESGQPQHF	TGCGCCAGCAGCCAAGAATCTGGACAGCCCCAGCATTTT
TRBV5-1	.	TRBJ2-1	.	12	CASSLEPNEQFF	TGCGCCAGCAGCTTGGAGCCTAATGAGCAGTTCTTC
TRBV27	.	TRBJ1-1	.	14	CASRRGPMNTEAFF	TGTGCCAGCCGACGCGGGCCCATGAACACTGAAGCTTTCTTT
TRBV6-4	.	TRBJ1-1	.	14	CASSGGTGNTEAFF	TGTGCCAGCAGTGGAGGGACGGGGAACACTGAAGCTTTCTTT
TRBV5-1	.	TRBJ1-2	.	11	CASRSGVGYTF	TGCGCCAGCAGGTCTGGGGTCGGCTACACCTTC
TRBV28	TRBD1	TRBJ1-2	.	14	CASTPGQGNYGYTF	TGTGCCAGCACCCCGGGACAGGGTAACTATGGCTACACCTTC
TRBV2	.	TRBJ1-5	.	13	CASSPDGNQPQHF	TGTGCCAGCAGTCCAGACGGCAATCAGCCCCAGCATTTT
TRBV19	.	TRBJ1-1	.	13	CASSLGQGGSAFF	TGTGCCAGTAGCCTGGGGCAGGGAGGTTCGGCTTTCTTT
TRBV6-6	.	TRBJ1-5	.	12	CASRGHDQPQHF	TGTGCCAGCAGGGGGCACGATCAGCCCCAGCATTTT
TRBV28	.	TRBJ2-2	.	12	CASSLETGELFF	TGTGCCAGCAGTTTGGAGACCGGGGAGCTGTTTTTT
TRBV5-1	.	TRBJ1-1	.	15	CASSTRPRGNTEAFF	TGCGCCAGCAGCACCCGGCCTCGGGGGAACACTGAAGCTTTCTTT
TRBV6-2/TRBV6-3	.	TRBJ2-7	.	12	CASSRLSYEQYF	TGTGCCAGCAGTCGGCTCTCGTACGAGCAGTACTTC
TRBV28	TRBD1	TRBJ1-2	.	13	CASSRDSLYGYTF	TGTGCCAGCTCCCGGGACAGCCTCTATGGCTACACCTTC
TRBV6-6	TRBD1	TRBJ1-2	once	16	CASSQGVQPLNYGYTF	TGTGCCAGCAGCCAGGGGGTGCAGCCTTTGAACTATGGCTACACCTTC
TRBV7-7	TRBD1	TRBJ2-1	.	16	CASSPRTGGRDNEQFF	TGTGCCAGCAGCCCTCGGACAGGGGGCAGGGACAATGAGCAGTTCTTC
TRBV27	.	TRBJ1-4	few	16	CASSLSRQGYGEKLFF	TGTGCCAGCAGTTTATCTCGTCAGGGGTATGGTGAAAAACTGTTTTTT
TRBV5-4	.	TRBJ2-3	.	13	CASSQMGGDTQYF	TGTGCCAGCAGCCAAATGGGGGGAGATACGCAGTATTTT
TRBV9	.	TRBJ2-1	.	14	CASSPLGTYNEQFF	TGTGCCAGCAGCCCGCTGGGGACCTACAATGAGCAGTTCTTC
TRBV5-1	.	TRBJ1-4	.	14	CASGERQSNEKLFF	TGCGCCAGCGGGGAACGACAGTCTAATGAAAAACTGTTTTTT
TRBV18	.	TRBJ1-6	.	13	CASSSGVGSPLHF	TGTGCCAGCTCTAGTGGGGTAGGTTCACCCCTCCACTTT
TRBV28	.	TRBJ1-2	.	14	CASTLRDRYYGYTF	TGTGCCAGCACTCTCCGGGACCGCTACTATGGCTACACCTTC
TRBV7-8	.	TRBJ1-1	.	14	CASIKGQLNTEAFF	TGTGCCAGCATCAAAGGACAGTTAAACACTGAAGCTTTCTTT
TRBV5-1	.	TRBJ1-5	.	15	CASSLEQGRNQPQHF	TGCGCCAGCAGCTTGGAACAGGGTCGCAATCAGCCCCAGCATTTT
TRBV24-1	.	TRBJ2-3	.	17	CATSDPVWGGSTDTQYF	TGTGCCACCAGTGATCCCGTCTGGGGGGGCAGCACAGATACGCAGTATTTT
TRBV5-1	TRBD1	TRBJ2-6	.	19	CASSFDRARVVSGANVLTF	TGCGCCAGCAGCTTTGACAGGGCCAGGGTAGTCTCTGGGGCCAACGTCCTGACTTTC
TRBV5-4	TRBD1	TRBJ2-1	.	15	CASSQGQQLDNEQFF	TGTGCCAGCAGCCAGGGACAGCAGCTTGACAATGAGCAGTTCTTC
TRBV10-2	.	TRBJ2-2	.	15	CASSSGDSWTGELFF	TGCGCCAGCAGCTCAGGGGATAGTTGGACCGGGGAGCTGTTTTTT
TRBV11-2	.	TRBJ1-2	.	13	CASSLPGARGYTF	TGTGCCAGCAGCTTACCGGGGGCGCGGGGCTACACCTTC
TRBV19	.	TRBJ1-2	.	16	CASSIPGTKANYGYTF	TGTGCCAGTAGTATACCCGGGACAAAAGCTAACTATGGCTACACCTTC
TRBV6-5	.	TRBJ1-2	.	11	CASNGFHGYTF	TGTGCCAGCAATGGTTTCCATGGCTACACCTTC
TRBV6-5	.	TRBJ1-1	.	14	CASSYAQKNTEAFF	TGTGCCAGCAGTTACGCACAGAAGAACACTGAAGCTTTCTTT
TRBV6-1	TRBD1	TRBJ1-2	.	15	CASSESQGAYYGYTF	TGTGCCAGCAGTGAATCGCAGGGGGCTTACTATGGCTACACCTTC
TRBV28	.	TRBJ1-6	.	17	CATWVGRASSYNSPLHF	TGTGCCACCTGGGTGGGCAGAGCGAGCTCCTATAATTCACCCCTCCACTTT
TRBV29-1	TRBD2	TRBJ2-2	.	14	CSGGTSGSTGELFF	TGCAGCGGTGGGACTAGCGGATCCACCGGGGAGCTGTTTTTT
TRBV27	TRBD2	TRBJ2-1	once	14	CASLASGGRGEQFF	TGTGCCAGCTTAGCTAGCGGGGGGAGGGGTGAGCAGTTCTTC
TRBV27	.	TRBJ2-3	.	16	CASSLRGGFSTDTQYF	TGTGCCAGCAGTTTACGCGGCGGGTTCTCCACAGATACGCAGTATTTT
TRBV7-8	.	TRBJ1-6	.	17	CASSLVGQRYYNSPLHF	TGTGCCAGCAGCTTAGTTGGACAGCGATACTATAATTCACCCCTCCACTTT
TRBV5-6	TRBD1	TRBJ2-1	.	14	CASSLTDRGNEQFF	TGTGCCAGCAGCTTGACGGACAGGGGAAATGAGCAGTTCTTC
TRBV25-1	.	TRBJ1-5	.	14	CASSEVRDDQPQHF	TGTGCCAGCAGTGAAGTGAGGGATGATCAGCCCCAGCATTTT
TRBV5-6	TRBD1	TRBJ1-2	.	15	CASSLTSGGNYGYTF	TGTGCCAGCAGCTTGACGTCAGGGGGTAACTATGGCTACACCTTC